This TCR beta chain was profiled in a study of blood T cells in healthy people across ages. Study-wide points: Higher diversity, along with more naive CD4+ cells, distinguished long-lived donors from aged donors. Per million T cells, TCR beta diversity dropped roughly linearly as age increased. Conclusively comparing naive with antigen-experienced cells was impossible with unsorted PBMCs.

Per sample, a minimum of 6.5 million PBMCs were isolated. The use of a sample-barcoded 5' primer and a J-beta primer mix characterized a second PCR of roughly 6 to 12 cycles. MiXCR, applied by TCRdb to the 5' RACE reads, yields one record per CDR3 protein. The sample holds 800,000 to 950,000 distinct CDR3 sequences; about 48% are singletons and the top ten take around an eighth. The CDR3 spans 15 residues. Germline assignment: CDR1 SGHTA and CDR2 FQGTGA. V lost 2 bases to trimming and J lost 4 bases; unmatched junction nucleotides: 7. This clonotype turned up a few times. Its matching antigen is unknown.

The rearrangement uses TRBV7-3 and TRBJ1-2; 7 bases map to TRBD1. This receptor was obtained from a man under 40 in good health. The sample comprised blood. The CDR3 sequence: CASSLQGQTAYGYTF. The CDR3 nucleotides are TGTGCCAGCAGCTTACAGGGACAGACTGCCTATGGCTACACCTTC.